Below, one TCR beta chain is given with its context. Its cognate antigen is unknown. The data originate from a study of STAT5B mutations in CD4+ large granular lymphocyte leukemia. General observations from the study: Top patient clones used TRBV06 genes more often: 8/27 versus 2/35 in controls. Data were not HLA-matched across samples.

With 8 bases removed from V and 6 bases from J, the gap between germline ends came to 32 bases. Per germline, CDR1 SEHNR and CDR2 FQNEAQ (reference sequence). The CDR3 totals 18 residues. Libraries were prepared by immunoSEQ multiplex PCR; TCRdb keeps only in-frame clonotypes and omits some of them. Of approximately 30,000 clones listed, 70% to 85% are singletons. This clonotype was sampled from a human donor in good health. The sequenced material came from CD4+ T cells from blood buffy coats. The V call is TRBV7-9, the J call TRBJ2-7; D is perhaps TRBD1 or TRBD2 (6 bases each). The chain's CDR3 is CASSRGGGTPPRPGEQYF. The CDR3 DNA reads TGTGCCAGCTCCAGGGGAGGCGGGACGCCCCCCCGTCCGGGCGAGCAGTACTTC.